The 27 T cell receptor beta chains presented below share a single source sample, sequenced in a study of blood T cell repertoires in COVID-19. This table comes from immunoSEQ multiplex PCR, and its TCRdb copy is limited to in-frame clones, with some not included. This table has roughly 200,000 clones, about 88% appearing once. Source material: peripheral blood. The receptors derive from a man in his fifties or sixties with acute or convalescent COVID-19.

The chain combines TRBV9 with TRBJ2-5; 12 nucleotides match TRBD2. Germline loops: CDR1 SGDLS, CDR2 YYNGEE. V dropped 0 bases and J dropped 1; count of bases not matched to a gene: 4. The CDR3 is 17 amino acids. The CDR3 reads CASSVGTSGVLQETQYF. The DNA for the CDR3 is TGTGCCAGCAGCGTAGGGACTAGCGGGGTGCTCCAAGAGACCCAGTACTTC.

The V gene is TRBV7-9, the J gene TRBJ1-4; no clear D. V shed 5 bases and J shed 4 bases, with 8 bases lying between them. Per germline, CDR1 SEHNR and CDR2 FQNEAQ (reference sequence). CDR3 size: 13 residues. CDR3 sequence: CASSREYNEKLFF. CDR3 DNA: TGTGCCAGCAGCCGCGAATATAATGAAAAACTGTTTTTT.

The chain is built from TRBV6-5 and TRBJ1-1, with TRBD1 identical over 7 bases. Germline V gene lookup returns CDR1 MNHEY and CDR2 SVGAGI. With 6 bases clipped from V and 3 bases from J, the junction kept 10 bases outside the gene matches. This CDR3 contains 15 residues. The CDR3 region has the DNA TGTGCCAGCAGGCAGAACACAGGGGCTGACACTGAAGCTTTCTTT. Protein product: CASRQNTGADTEAFF.

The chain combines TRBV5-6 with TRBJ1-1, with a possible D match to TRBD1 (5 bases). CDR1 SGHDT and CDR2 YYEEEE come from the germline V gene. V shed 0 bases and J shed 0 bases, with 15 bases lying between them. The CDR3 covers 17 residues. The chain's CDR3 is CASSLDLQGTMNTEAFF. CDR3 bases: TGTGCCAGCAGCTTGGACTTGCAGGGTACGATGAACACTGAAGCTTTCTTT.

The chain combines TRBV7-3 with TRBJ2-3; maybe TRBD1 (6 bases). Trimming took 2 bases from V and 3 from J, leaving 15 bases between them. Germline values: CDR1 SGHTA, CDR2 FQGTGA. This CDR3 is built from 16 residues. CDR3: CASSLGQGQGTDTQYF. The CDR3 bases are TGTGCCAGCAGCTTAGGTCAGGGGCAGGGGACAGATACGCAGTATTTT.

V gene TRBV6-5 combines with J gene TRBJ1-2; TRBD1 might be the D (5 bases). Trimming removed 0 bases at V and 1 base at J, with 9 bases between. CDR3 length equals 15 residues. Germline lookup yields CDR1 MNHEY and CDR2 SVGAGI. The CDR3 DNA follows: TGTGCCAGCAGTTACTCAGGGGATCTTAACTATGGCTACACCTTC. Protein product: CASSYSGDLNYGYTF.

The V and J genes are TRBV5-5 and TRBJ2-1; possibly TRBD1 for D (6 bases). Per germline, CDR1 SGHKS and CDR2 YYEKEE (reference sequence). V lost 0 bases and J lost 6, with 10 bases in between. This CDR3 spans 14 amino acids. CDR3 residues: CASSLVGQSNEQFF. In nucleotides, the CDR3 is TGTGCCAGCAGCTTGGTCGGACAGAGCAATGAGCAGTTCTTC.

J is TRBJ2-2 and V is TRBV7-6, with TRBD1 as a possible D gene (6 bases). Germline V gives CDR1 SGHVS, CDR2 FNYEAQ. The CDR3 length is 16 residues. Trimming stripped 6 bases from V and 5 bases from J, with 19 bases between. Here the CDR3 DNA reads TGTGCCAGCAGTCCTCCCACAGGGTTATGGACCGGGGAGCTGTTTTTT. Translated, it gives CASSPPTGLWTGELFF. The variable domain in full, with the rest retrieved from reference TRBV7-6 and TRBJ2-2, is GAGVSQSPRYKVTKRGQDVALRCDPISGHVSLYWYRQALGQGPEFLTYFNYEAQQDKSGLPNDRFSAERPEGSISTLTIQRTEQRDSAMYRCASSPPTGLWTGELFFGEGSRLTVL.

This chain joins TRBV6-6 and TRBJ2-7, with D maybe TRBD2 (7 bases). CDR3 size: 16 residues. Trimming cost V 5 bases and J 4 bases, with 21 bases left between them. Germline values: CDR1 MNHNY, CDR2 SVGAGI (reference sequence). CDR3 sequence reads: CASSGGAGFGVYEQYF. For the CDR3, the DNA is TGTGCCAGCAGTGGGGGGGCAGGGTTTGGAGTTTACGAGCAGTACTTC.

The CDR3 protein is CASSQVLVETQYF. As DNA, the CDR3 is TGTGCCAGCAGCCAAGTACTAGTAGAGACCCAGTACTTC. V usage is TRBV4-2 and J usage is TRBJ2-5; possibly TRBD2 for D (5 bases). This CDR3 spans 13 amino acids. V was cut by 1 base and J by 4 bases, with 7 bases left in between. Germline CDR1 and CDR2: LGHNA and YNFKEQ.

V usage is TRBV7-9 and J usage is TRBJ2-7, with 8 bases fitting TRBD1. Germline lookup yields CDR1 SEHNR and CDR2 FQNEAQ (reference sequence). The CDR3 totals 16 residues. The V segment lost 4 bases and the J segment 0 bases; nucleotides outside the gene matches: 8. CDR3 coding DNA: TGTGCCAGCAGCTCGGATCGGACAGGGCCCTCCTACGAGCAGTACTTC. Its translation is CASSSDRTGPSYEQYF.

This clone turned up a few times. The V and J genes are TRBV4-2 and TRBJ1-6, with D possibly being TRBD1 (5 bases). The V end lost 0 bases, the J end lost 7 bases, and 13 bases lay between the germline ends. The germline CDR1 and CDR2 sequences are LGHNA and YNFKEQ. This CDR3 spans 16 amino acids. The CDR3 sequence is CASSQDIGAGNSPLHF. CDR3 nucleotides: TGTGCCAGCAGCCAAGATATTGGGGCAGGGAATTCACCCCTCCACTTT.

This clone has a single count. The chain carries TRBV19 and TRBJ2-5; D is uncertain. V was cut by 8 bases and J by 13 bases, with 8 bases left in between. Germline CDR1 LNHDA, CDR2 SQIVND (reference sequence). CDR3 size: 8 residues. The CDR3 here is CASRVRYF. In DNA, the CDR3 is TGTGCCAGTCGCGTTCGGTACTTC. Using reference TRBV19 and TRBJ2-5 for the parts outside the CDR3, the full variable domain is DGGITQSPKYLFRKEGQNVTLSCEQNLNHDAMYWYRQDPGQGLRLIYYSQIVNDFQKGDIAEGYSVSREKKESFPLTVTSAQKNPTAFYLCASRVRYFGPGTRLLVL.

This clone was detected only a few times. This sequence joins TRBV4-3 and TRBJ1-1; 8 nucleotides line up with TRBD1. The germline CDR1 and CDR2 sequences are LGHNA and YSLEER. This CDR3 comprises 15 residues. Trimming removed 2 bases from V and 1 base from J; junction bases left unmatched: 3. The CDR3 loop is CASSQIQGGNTEAFF. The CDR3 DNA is TGCGCCAGCAGCCAAATACAGGGGGGGAACACTGAAGCTTTCTTT.

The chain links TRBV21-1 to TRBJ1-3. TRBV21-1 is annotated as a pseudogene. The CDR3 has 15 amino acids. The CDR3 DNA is TGTGCCAGCAGCAAAGCGAAAACTTGTGGAAACACCATATATTTT. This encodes CASSKAKTCGNTIYF.

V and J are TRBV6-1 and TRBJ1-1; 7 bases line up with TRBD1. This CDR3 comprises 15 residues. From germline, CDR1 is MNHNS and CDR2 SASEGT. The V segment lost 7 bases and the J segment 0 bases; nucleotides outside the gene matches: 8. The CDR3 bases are TGTGCCAGCACCCTTACGGGACAGATGAACACTGAAGCTTTCTTT. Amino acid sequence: CASTLTGQMNTEAFF.

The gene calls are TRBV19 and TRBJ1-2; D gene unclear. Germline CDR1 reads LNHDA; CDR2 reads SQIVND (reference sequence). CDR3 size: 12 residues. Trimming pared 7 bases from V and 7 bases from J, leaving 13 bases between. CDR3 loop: CASTPRGLGYTF. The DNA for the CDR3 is TGTGCCAGTACTCCTCGAGGGCTTGGCTACACCTTC.

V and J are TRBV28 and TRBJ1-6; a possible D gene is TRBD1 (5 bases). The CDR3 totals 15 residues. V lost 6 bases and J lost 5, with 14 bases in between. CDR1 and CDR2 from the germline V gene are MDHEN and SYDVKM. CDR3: CASSQVRGDNSPLHF. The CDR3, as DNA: TGTGCCAGCAGCCAGGTGCGGGGCGATAATTCACCCCTCCACTTT.

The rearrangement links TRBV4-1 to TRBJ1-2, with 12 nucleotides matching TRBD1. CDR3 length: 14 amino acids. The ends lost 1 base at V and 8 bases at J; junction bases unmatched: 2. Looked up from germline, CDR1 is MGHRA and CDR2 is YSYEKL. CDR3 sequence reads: CASSQVGTGGGYTF. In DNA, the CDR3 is TGCGCCAGCAGCCAAGTTGGGACAGGGGGCGGCTACACCTTC.

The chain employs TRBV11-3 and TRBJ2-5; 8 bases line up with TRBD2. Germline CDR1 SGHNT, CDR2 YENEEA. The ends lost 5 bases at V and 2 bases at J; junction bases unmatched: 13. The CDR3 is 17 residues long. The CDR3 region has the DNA TGTGCCAGCAGCAAAGGGTCGGGGGGGCGCCGACAAGAGACCCAGTACTTC. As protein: CASSKGSGGRRQETQYF.

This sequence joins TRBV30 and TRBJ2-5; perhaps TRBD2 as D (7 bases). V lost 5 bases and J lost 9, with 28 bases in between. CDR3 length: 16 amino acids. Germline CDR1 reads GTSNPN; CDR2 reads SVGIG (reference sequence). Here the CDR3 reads CAWAREGGGRPKAQYF. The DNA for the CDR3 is TGTGCCTGGGCTAGAGAAGGGGGGGGGCGACCTAAGGCCCAGTACTTC.

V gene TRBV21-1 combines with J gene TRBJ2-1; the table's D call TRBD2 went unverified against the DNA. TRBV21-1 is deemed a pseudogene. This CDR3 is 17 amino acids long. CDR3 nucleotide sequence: TGTGCCAGCAGCAAAGAGGGCGGGGGTGAACCCTACAATGAGCAGTTCTTC. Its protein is CASSKEGGGEPYNEQFF.

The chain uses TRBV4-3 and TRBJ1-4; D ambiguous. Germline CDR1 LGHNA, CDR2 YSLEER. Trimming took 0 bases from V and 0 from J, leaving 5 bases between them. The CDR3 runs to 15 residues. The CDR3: CASSQDSATNEKLFF. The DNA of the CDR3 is TGCGCCAGCAGCCAAGATTCGGCAACTAATGAAAAACTGTTTTTT.

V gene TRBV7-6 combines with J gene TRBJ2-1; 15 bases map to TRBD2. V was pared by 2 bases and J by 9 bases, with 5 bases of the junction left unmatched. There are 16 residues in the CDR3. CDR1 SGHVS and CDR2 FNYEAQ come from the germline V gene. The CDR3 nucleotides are TGTGCCAGCAGCTTAAGGACTAGCGGGGGGGCAGGTGAGCAGTTCTTC. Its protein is CASSLRTSGGAGEQFF. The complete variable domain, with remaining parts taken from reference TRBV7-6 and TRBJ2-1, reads GAGVSQSPRYKVTKRGQDVALRCDPISGHVSLYWYRQALGQGPEFLTYFNYEAQQDKSGLPNDRFSAERPEGSISTLTIQRTEQRDSAMYRCASSLRTSGGAGEQFFGPGTRLTVL.

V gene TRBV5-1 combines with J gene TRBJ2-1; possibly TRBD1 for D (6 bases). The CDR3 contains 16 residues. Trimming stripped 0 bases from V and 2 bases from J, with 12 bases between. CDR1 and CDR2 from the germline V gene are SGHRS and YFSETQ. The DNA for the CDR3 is TGCGCCAGCAGCTTGGCCCTAAACAGGGCCTACAATGAGCAGTTCTTC. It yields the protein CASSLALNRAYNEQFF. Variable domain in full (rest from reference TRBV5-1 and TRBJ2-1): KAGVTQTPRYLIKTRGQQVTLSCSPISGHRSVSWYQQTPGQGLQFLFEYFSETQRNKGNFPGRFSGRQFSNSRSEMNVSTLELGDSALYLCASSLALNRAYNEQFFGPGTRLTVL.

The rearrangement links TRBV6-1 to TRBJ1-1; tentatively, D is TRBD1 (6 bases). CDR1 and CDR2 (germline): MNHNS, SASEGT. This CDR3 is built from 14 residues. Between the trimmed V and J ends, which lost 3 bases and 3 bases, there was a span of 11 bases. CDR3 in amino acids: CASSERGGYTEAFF. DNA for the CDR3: TGTGCCAGCAGTGAGAGAGGGGGTTACACTGAAGCTTTCTTT.

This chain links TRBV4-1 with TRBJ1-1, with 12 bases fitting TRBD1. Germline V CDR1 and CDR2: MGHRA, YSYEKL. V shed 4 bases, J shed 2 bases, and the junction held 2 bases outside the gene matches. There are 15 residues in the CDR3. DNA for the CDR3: TGCGCCAGCAGCCCGGGACAGGGGGCTAACACTGAAGCTTTCTTT. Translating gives CASSPGQGANTEAFF.